This TCR beta chain stems from a study of Ad26.COV2.S vaccination and SARS-CoV-2 variants. Study in general: Ad26.COV2.S given intramuscularly, once or twice 56 days apart.

The study's findings and limits: Analyses that measured TCR breadth and depth may have underestimated total T cell responses. Non-spike TCR breadth was similar in vaccine and placebo recipients.

Turning to this clone: The antigen remains undetermined.

Looked up from germline, CDR1 is MNHEY and CDR2 is SVGEGT. CDR3 length: 18 residues. Losses at the gene ends were 6 bases for V and 0 bases for J; bases not matched to a gene: 12. The treatment: roughly 20 received Ad26.COV2.S at low or high dose, single or two shots; about 5 received placebo; per-sample allocation not given. It was on day 63 after the first vaccine or placebo injection that samples were taken. The assay was immunoSEQ multiplex PCR, and TCRdb's table has in-frame clones only and misses some. The sample consists of 360,000 or so clones, over 75% of them appearing once. The chain uses TRBV6-2 or TRBV6-3 and TRBJ1-3; 9 nucleotides line up with TRBD1. The receptor was isolated from a person aged 18-65 years who received the Ad26.COV2.S COVID-19 vaccine or a placebo. The material sequenced was peripheral blood, taken in a trial of Ad26.COV2.S vaccine versus placebo. The CDR3 DNA sequence: TGTGCCAGCAGCGAAACATGGACAGGGGCGACCTCTGGAAACACCATATATTTT. This gives the protein CASSETWTGATSGNTIYF.